This T cell receptor beta chain was observed in a study of blood T cell repertoires in COVID-19 (dated by TCRdb to the early 2020s). General notes on the study: Collaborator samples came from the United States, Italy and Spain and covered acute and convalescent phases of COVID-19. The material from the prospective study consisted of cDNA or gDNA derived from T cells, B-cell-depleted T cells, or PBMCs. The dataset comprised deeply sampled blood TCRbeta repertoires from subjects exposed to, actively infected with, or recovered from COVID-19. The repertoires were released in a freely available public database intended as a resource for research on the immune response to SARS-CoV-2. The samples were drawn from two sources: the first 160 participants of the ongoing ImmuneRACE study, and fewer than 1,500 subjects contributed by 6 global collaborators. The sample metadata nearly always contained a de-identified subject ID, COVID-19 status, age in years and sex. Where HLA class I and class II types were available, the types were taken from metadata supplied by the sample provider, not from assay-based typing. Overall study results and their limits: The quantity of clinical and demographic metadata differed by source and by participant and was supplied without curation.

Each collaborating institution followed its own protocols to collect whole blood in K2EDTA tubes. For TCRbeta analysis, collaborators shipped samples in one of three forms: frozen whole blood, isolated PBMCs, or DNA extracted from either of those sample types. Remarks on this clone: Which antigen it targets is not known. No base quality information exists; no much larger clone differs at one position.

TCRbeta CDR3 regions were amplified from genomic DNA by means of the immunoSEQ Assay, a bias-controlled multiplex PCR. Turning to the authors' computational methods: Within the assay, amplification of reference gene primers was used to estimate how many nucleated cells each sample contained. To quantify the absolute abundance of each unique TCRbeta CDR3 rearrangement, sequence reads were collapsed and filtered. For each sample, productive Simpson clonality was calculated as the square root of Simpson's diversity index over productive rearrangements. Entries here come from immuneACCESS through TCRdb and include only in-frame sequences with V and J called. Some clones fail to appear in such tables; in the studies checked, an unresolved V gene covers under half of the shortfall, and the cause of the remainder is unknown. That table gives V, J and clone size, and the DNA gave D and trimming. Recorded for this sample are about 150,000 clones; roughly nine tenths of them occurred a single time. Around 2.5% of the sample is taken by the ten largest.

What was sequenced was peripheral blood. This clonotype originated in a woman between 65 and 79 years old with acute or convalescent COVID-19.

This receptor carries the CDR3 CATSSERGHSNQPQHF. The nucleotide sequence is given as TGTGCCACCAGCAGCGAACGAGGGCATAGCAATCAGCCCCAGCATTTT. Rearrangement joined TRBV15 to TRBJ1-5; no D gene call is confident. CDR1 and CDR2 (LNHNV, YYDKDF) derive from the germline V gene (reference sequence). The cysteine opens and the phenylalanine closes a CDR3 of 16 amino acids. Here the CDR3 DNA is all that survives: 48 bases in frame from base 1. V gives up 3 bases and J gives up 0 bases, and the segment between their germline ends measures 12 bases.